A single sample is the source of the 23 T cell receptor beta chains below, sequenced in a study of blood T cells in healthy people across ages. The use of a sample-barcoded 5' primer and a J-beta primer mix characterized a second PCR of roughly 7 to 11 cycles. Using its own MiXCR run on the 5' RACE reads, TCRdb lists one record per CDR3 protein. The sample shows just under 750,000 distinct CDR3 sequences, over 20% of them seen only once. Sequenced: blood. These receptors came from a man aged 65-85 years in good health.

This clonotype was found a few times. The V and J genes are TRBV3-1 and TRBJ2-3, with D unclear. Germline V CDR1 and CDR2: LGHDT, YNNKEL (reference sequence). Trimming took 7 bases from V and 1 from J, leaving 15 bases between them. The CDR3 is 15 residues long. CDR3 DNA sequence: TGTGCCAGCACCGACGGATCCAGAGGCACAGATACGCAGTATTTT. This translates into CASTDGSRGTDTQYF.

The chain couples TRBV4-2 to TRBJ2-3; TRBD2 matches 13 bases. Trimming took 0 bases from V and 0 from J; bases not matched to a gene: 3. CDR3 length: 18 residues. In germline, CDR1 is LGHNA, CDR2 YNFKEQ. This chain's CDR3 is CASSQEGTSGISTDTQYF. CDR3 sequence (DNA): TGTGCCAGCAGCCAAGAAGGGACTAGCGGGATTAGCACAGATACGCAGTATTTT.

Only a few counts were recorded for this clonotype. This sequence joins TRBV29-1 and TRBJ2-3, with 7 positions matching TRBD2. The junction had 7 bases not matched to a gene; V was cut back by 3 bases and J by 1 base. CDR1 and CDR2 from the germline V gene are SQVTM and ANQGSEA. CDR3 length: 15 residues. Here the CDR3 reads CSVEGGREGTDTQYF. The CDR3 bases are TGCAGCGTTGAGGGGGGTCGGGAGGGCACAGATACGCAGTATTTT.

The rearrangement links TRBV29-1 to TRBJ1-3, with D hard to call. The CDR3 consists of 13 residues. Germline V gene lookup returns CDR1 SQVTM and CDR2 ANQGSEA. Trimming shortened V by 4 bases and J by 0 bases, and 7 bases separated the two germline ends. In DNA, the CDR3 is TGCAGCGTTGGGCTGGACTCTGGAAACACCATATATTTT. It codes for CSVGLDSGNTIYF.

This clonotype has just a few counts. The chain joins TRBV5-1 to TRBJ2-1; 14 nucleotides line up with TRBD2. Trimming took 0 bases from V and 8 from J; bases not matched to a gene: 4. This CDR3 is built from 16 residues. Per germline, CDR1 SGHRS and CDR2 YFSETQ. The DNA for the CDR3 is TGCGCCAGCAGCTTGGAGGGACTAGCGGGAGTGGATGAGCAGTTCTTC. It codes for CASSLEGLAGVDEQFF. Combining the CDR3 with reference TRBV5-1 and TRBJ2-1 gives the whole variable domain KAGVTQTPRYLIKTRGQQVTLSCSPISGHRSVSWYQQTPGQGLQFLFEYFSETQRNKGNFPGRFSGRQFSNSRSEMNVSTLELGDSALYLCASSLEGLAGVDEQFFGPGTRLTVL.

This chain links TRBV20-1 with TRBJ2-5; 7 bases fit TRBD1. Near its end, the DNA agrees better with TRBJ2-7, so the J call may be wrong. The CDR3 length is 13 residues. The germline V gene has CDR1 DFQATT and CDR2 SNEGSKA (reference sequence). CDR3 bases: TGCAGTGTCCTCGGACAGGCCTCCTACGAGCAGTACTTC. Protein product: CSVLGQASYEQYF.

This clonotype has just a few counts. Here the CDR3 reads CSANQETQYF. DNA for the CDR3: TGCAGTGCTAACCAAGAGACCCAGTACTTC. The chain recombines TRBV20-1 with TRBJ2-5; D is uncertain. Germline loops: CDR1 DFQATT, CDR2 SNEGSKA (reference sequence). CDR3 length: 10 amino acids. Trimming shortened V by 4 bases and J by 0 bases, and 0 bases separated the two germline ends.

This clonotype was seen a few times. The CDR3 protein is CSARNSREGARAFF. The CDR3 coding sequence is TGCAGTGCTAGAAACTCTAGAGAGGGGGCGCGGGCTTTCTTT. The chain uses TRBV20-1 and TRBJ1-1, with 7 bases aligning to TRBD1. CDR1 is DFQATT and CDR2 is SNEGSKA in the germline V gene (reference sequence). V trimming: 2 bases; J trimming: 11 bases; junction bases outside the gene matches: 14. The CDR3 has 14 residues.

The chain recombines TRBV11-1 with TRBJ2-1; no firm D call. Trimming shortened V by 2 bases and J by 2 bases, and 10 bases separated the two germline ends. CDR3 length: 15 amino acids. CDR1 is SGHAT, CDR2 FQDESV, per germline (reference sequence). Written as DNA, the CDR3 is TGTGCCAGCAGCTTAAGGAAAACCACCTACAATGAGCAGTTCTTC. It is translated as CASSLRKTTYNEQFF.

Only a few counts were recorded for this clonotype. The chain uses TRBV5-1 and TRBJ1-2; D is undetermined. CDR3 length: 13 residues. Germline CDR1 is SGHRS and CDR2 is YFSETQ. V was trimmed by 3 bases and J by 3 bases, leaving 9 bases between them. The CDR3 region has the DNA TGCGCCAGCAGCTGGACCGTGGACTATGGCTACACCTTC. Protein: CASSWTVDYGYTF.

This chain connects TRBV5-5 to TRBJ2-5; D gene ambiguous. Trimming left V 4 bases short and J 4 bases short, with 17 bases between. The CDR3 extends over 15 amino acids. Germline lookup yields CDR1 SGHKS and CDR2 YYEKEE (reference sequence). The CDR3: CASSPNLGRPETQYF. In nucleotides, the CDR3 is TGTGCCAGCAGCCCAAACCTGGGCAGGCCAGAGACCCAGTACTTC.

The CDR3 DNA follows: TGTGCCAGCAGATCCAGGACTAATAATGAAAAACTGTTTTTT. Translating gives CASRSRTNNEKLFF. The J gene is TRBJ1-4, the V gene TRBV7-9; D not certain. Germline values: CDR1 SEHNR, CDR2 FQNEAQ (reference sequence). This CDR3 is 14 amino acids long. The germline V and J ends were trimmed by 6 bases and 4 bases, with 12 bases remaining between them. The full variable domain, with the rest looked up from reference TRBV7-9 and TRBJ1-4, is DTGVSQNPRHKITKRGQNVTFRCDPISEHNRLYWYRQTLGQGPEFLTYFQNEAQLEKSRLLSDRFSAERPKGSFSTLEIQRTEQGDSAMYLCASRSRTNNEKLFFGSGTQLSVL.

The chain recombines TRBV5-1 with TRBJ1-4, with D tentatively TRBD1 (5 bases). V lost 1 base, J lost 7 bases, and 11 bases lay in between. From germline, CDR1 is SGHRS and CDR2 YFSETQ. CDR3 length: 14 amino acids. CDR3 protein: CASSLKGASEKLFF. The CDR3, as DNA: TGCGCCAGCAGCTTGAAAGGGGCGAGTGAAAAACTGTTTTTT.

This clonotype has more than one count but fewer than ten. The rearrangement links TRBV20-1 to TRBJ1-2, with D possibly TRBD1 on 6 matching bases. CDR1 is DFQATT and CDR2 is SNEGSKA in the germline V gene (reference sequence). The CDR3 is 15 amino acids. V was pared by 0 bases and J by 0 bases, with 11 bases between. The CDR3 sequence: CSARETGTPNYGYTF. DNA of the CDR3: TGCAGTGCTAGAGAAACCGGGACACCTAACTATGGCTACACCTTC.

The genes are TRBV5-1 and TRBJ1-1, with 8 nucleotides matching TRBD1. The CDR3 spans 14 residues. Per the germline V gene, CDR1 is SGHRS and CDR2 is YFSETQ. With V trimmed by 4 bases and J by 5 bases, 7 bases remained unmatched. In DNA, the CDR3 is TGCGCCAGCAGCCGCAACAGGGGGAATACTGAAGCTTTCTTT. Amino acids: CASSRNRGNTEAFF. Looking up the rest from reference TRBV5-1 and TRBJ1-1 gives the full variable domain: KAGVTQTPRYLIKTRGQQVTLSCSPISGHRSVSWYQQTPGQGLQFLFEYFSETQRNKGNFPGRFSGRQFSNSRSEMNVSTLELGDSALYLCASSRNRGNTEAFFGQGTRLTVV.

The V call is TRBV20-1, the J call TRBJ2-3; tentatively, D is TRBD1 (5 bases). The V end lost 1 base, the J end lost 5 bases, and 7 bases lay between the germline ends. CDR3 length equals 12 residues. Per the germline V gene, CDR1 is DFQATT and CDR2 is SNEGSKA (reference sequence). The chain's CDR3 is CSARADRDTQYF. The CDR3 nucleotides read TGCAGTGCTAGAGCCGACAGAGATACGCAGTATTTT.

The V call is TRBV7-9, the J call TRBJ2-5; D is unclear. From germline, CDR1 is SEHNR and CDR2 FQNEAQ (reference sequence). The CDR3 is made up of 13 amino acids. V was clipped by 3 bases and J by 5 bases, with 10 bases between them. Here the CDR3 DNA reads TGTGCCAGCAGCTTCGGAAGCAGGGAGACCCAGTACTTC. Its translation: CASSFGSRETQYF. Supplemented by reference TRBV7-9 and TRBJ2-5, the full variable domain reads DTGVSQNPRHKITKRGQNVTFRCDPISEHNRLYWYRQTLGQGPEFLTYFQNEAQLEKSRLLSDRFSAERPKGSFSTLEIQRTEQGDSAMYLCASSFGSRETQYFGPGTRLLVL.

A few counts support this clonotype. A read error may account for a junction end that differs from germline. V is TRBV16 and J is TRBJ1-5; D is unclear. Germline CDR1 reads KGHSY; CDR2 reads FQNENV. The CDR3 totals 14 residues. CDR3 amino acids: CASSRRSINQPQHF. CDR3 in DNA: TGTGCTAGCAGCCGCAGGTCGATCAATCAGCCCCAGCATTTT.

This rearrangement joins TRBV3-1 to TRBJ2-5; 11 bases agree with TRBD2. The CDR3 sequence is 15 residues long. Germline values: CDR1 LGHDT, CDR2 YNNKEL (reference sequence). Unmatched junction bases numbered 10, after V lost 8 bases and J lost 5 bases. DNA of the CDR3: TGTGCCAGCGGACCGGGACTAGCGGTTTTTGAGACCCAGTACTTC. Residues: CASGPGLAVFETQYF.

The chain recombines TRBV5-1 with TRBJ2-3; 10 bases are a match to TRBD2. With V trimmed by 4 bases and J by 4 bases, 12 bases remained unmatched. The CDR3 is 17 amino acids. Germline V gives CDR1 SGHRS, CDR2 YFSETQ. The CDR3: CASSALQAGGHSDTQYF. CDR3 nucleotides: TGCGCCAGCAGCGCCCTTCAAGCGGGGGGGCATTCAGATACGCAGTATTTT.

This clonotype was seen a handful of times. The V call is TRBV6-1, the J call TRBJ1-3; D gene ambiguous. From germline, CDR1 is MNHNS and CDR2 SASEGT. This CDR3 region has 15 residues. Trimming shortened V by 7 bases and J by 0 bases, and 13 bases separated the two germline ends. This chain's CDR3 is CASTKEGNSGNTIYF. The DNA for the CDR3 is TGTGCCAGCACTAAGGAAGGGAACTCTGGAAACACCATATATTTT.

This clonotype was picked up a small number of times. J is TRBJ1-5 and V is TRBV6-1, with 7 bases aligning to TRBD1. Germline V lookup: CDR1 MNHNS, CDR2 SASEGT. The V gene end was trimmed by 4 bases and the J gene end by 6 bases; junction bases not matched to a gene: 9. The CDR3 extends over 15 amino acids. DNA for the CDR3: TGTGCCAGCAGTGTAGGAGCAGGGGACAGTCAGCCCCAGCATTTT. Protein sequence: CASSVGAGDSQPQHF.

The chain has TRBV14 and TRBJ2-5; unclear D gene. The assigned J gene may be wrong: the sequence end matches TRBJ2-7 better. Germline V gives CDR1 SGHDN, CDR2 FVKESK. The CDR3 runs 12 residues. As DNA, the CDR3 is TGTGCCAGCAGCCAACAAGGGTTCGAGCAGTACTTC. This gives the protein CASSQQGFEQYF.